These T cell receptor beta chains were read from a single sample in a study of T cell repertoires in cytomegalovirus infection. No cognate antigen is known for these TCRs. MiXCR, applied by TCRdb to the reads, yields one record per CDR3 protein. The table shows about half a million distinct CDR3 sequences, with roughly 34% occurring only once. The source was cultured PBMCs, collected from culture after CMV antigen stimulation. These receptors all come from a human donor in good health (CMV status not recorded). Some clones in this sample may be carry-over from other donors' samples. The CDR3 runs from the conserved cysteine through the conserved F or W. The order of the fields is J gene, V gene, D gene, clone size, CDR3 length, CDR3 DNA, CDR3 protein. D genes are given only for firm matches. Clone size is shown for a subset of rows, as once, few, many or a class of expanded clone.

TRBJ1-5 | TRBV7-2 | . | many | 13 | TGTGCCAGCAGCCGATATAGCAATCAGCCCCAGCATTTT | CASSRYSNQPQHF
TRBJ2-4 | TRBV28 | TRBD1 | . | 16 | TGTGCCAGCAGTGATGGGACAGGGTGGGCCAAAAACATTCAGTACTTC | CASSDGTGWAKNIQYF
TRBJ2-1 | TRBV12-3/TRBV12-4 | . | . | 14 | TGTGCCAGCAGTTTATGGGGCACCTACAATGAGCAGTTCTTC | CASSLWGTYNEQFF
TRBJ2-7 | TRBV28 | . | few | 15 | TGTGCCAGCAGTTTATATAGACCGGGACCCTACGAGCAGTACTTC | CASSLYRPGPYEQYF
TRBJ1-5 | TRBV19 | . | few | 13 | TGTGCCAGTAGTGCCTTTGGGGGTATGCCCCAGCATTTT | CASSAFGGMPQHF
TRBJ2-6 | TRBV12-3/TRBV12-4 | TRBD2 | . | 18 | TGTGCCAGCAGACCCGGGGGGGTCTCCCTCTCTGGGGCCAACGTCCTGACTTTC | CASRPGGVSLSGANVLTF
TRBJ1-2 | TRBV10-3 | TRBD1 | . | 15 | TGTGCCACCGCGTCCCGGGACAGGGGTAACTATGGCTACACCTTC | CATASRDRGNYGYTF
TRBJ2-4 | TRBV7-2 | . | . | 14 | TGTGCCAGCAGCCCCGTGGGGGGCGCAAACATTCAGTACTTC | CASSPVGGANIQYF
TRBJ1-3 | TRBV12-3/TRBV12-4 | . | . | 16 | TGTGCCAGCAGCTATACGGCAGTGCTCTCTGGAAACACCATATATTTT | CASSYTAVLSGNTIYF
TRBJ2-6 | TRBV7-2 | TRBD1 | many | 18 | TGTGCCAGCAGCCTCAATCCGGGACAGAGCTCTGGGGCCAACGTCCTGACTTTC | CASSLNPGQSSGANVLTF
TRBJ2-2 | TRBV18 | . | . | 16 | TGTGCCAGCTCACCGCGGATAGCGGAGAACACCGGGGAGCTGTTTTTT | CASSPRIAENTGELFF
TRBJ2-1 | TRBV5-1 | TRBD1 | . | 16 | TGCGCCAGCAGCCCCGCCGGGACAGGGGGGCCTATAGGGCAGTTCTTC | CASSPAGTGGPIGQFF
TRBJ1-1 | TRBV7-2 | TRBD1 | many | 15 | TGTGCCAGCAGCACTAGGACAGGGCGGGGCACTGAAGCTTTCTTT | CASSTRTGRGTEAFF
TRBJ1-5 | TRBV7-1 | . | . | 14 | TGTGCCAGCAGCTATGAAAGTAGCAATCAGCCCCAGCATTTT | CASSYESSNQPQHF
TRBJ2-1 | TRBV20-1 | . | few | 12 | TGCAGTGCCTCTGGACCAACCAATGAGCAGTTCTTC | CSASGPTNEQFF
TRBJ1-1 | TRBV28 | TRBD1 | . | 15 | TGTGCCAGCAGTTTAGGACAGGGGCGGGGCACTGAAGCTTTCTTT | CASSLGQGRGTEAFF
TRBJ2-7 | TRBV7-4 | TRBD1 | . | 15 | TGTGCCAGCAGGGCCCCCGGGACAGAAGTCCACGAGCAGTACTTC | CASRAPGTEVHEQYF
TRBJ1-3 | TRBV19 | TRBD1 | . | 15 | TGTGCCAGTAGTATGGGACAGAGCTCTGGAAACACCATATATTTT | CASSMGQSSGNTIYF
TRBJ2-1 | TRBV20-1 | TRBD2 | . | 16 | TGCAGTGCTAGAGGGAAAGTAGCGGGAGTTAGCAATGAGCAGTTCTTC | CSARGKVAGVSNEQFF
TRBJ2-2 | TRBV7-2 | . | . | 13 | TGTGCCAGCAGCCAATTCGTCACCGGGGAGCTGTTTTTT | CASSQFVTGELFF
TRBJ2-7 | TRBV7-6 | . | few | 14 | TGTGCCAGCAGCTTAGAGAGGGACTCCTACGAGCAGTACTTC | CASSLERDSYEQYF
TRBJ2-7 | TRBV28 | TRBD2 | . | 13 | TGTGCCAGCAGTTTGCCTAAGCGGGGAGAGCAGTACTTC | CASSLPKRGEQYF
TRBJ2-5 | TRBV7-2 | . | few | 14 | TGTGCCAGCAGCCCCCAGACTAGATTCGAGACCCAGTACTTC | CASSPQTRFETQYF
TRBJ2-3 | TRBV9 | . | few | 12 | TGTGCCAGCGCCCGGGACACAGATACGCAGTATTTT | CASARDTDTQYF
TRBJ1-5 | TRBV2 | . | . | 16 | TGTGCCAGCAGTGAAGGGGGCAGGAGAAACAATCAGCCCCAGCATTTT | CASSEGGRRNNQPQHF
TRBJ1-2 | TRBV6-5 | . | few | 17 | TGTGCCAGCAGTTACTCGATAAGGGGAGCGCCTAACTATGGCTACACCTTC | CASSYSIRGAPNYGYTF
TRBJ2-3 | TRBV24-1 | . | few | 15 | TGTGCCACCAGTGATTCCGGGGCTAGCACAGATACGCAGTATTTT | CATSDSGASTDTQYF
TRBJ2-3 | TRBV7-2 | . | few | 16 | TGTGCCAGCAGCTTAGTCCCGGGTAGGCCCCCAGATACGCAGTATTTT | CASSLVPGRPPDTQYF
TRBJ1-3 | TRBV4-2 | . | few | 14 | TGTGCCAGCAGCCAAGGACAAGGGGGAAACACCATATATTTT | CASSQGQGGNTIYF
TRBJ2-7 | TRBV5-4 | TRBD1 | . | 14 | TGTGCCAGCACACTAGGGACAGCGTCCTACGAGCAGTACTTC | CASTLGTASYEQYF
TRBJ2-2 | TRBV12-3/TRBV12-4 | . | . | 14 | TGTGCCAGCAGTTCTCAGGGCGACACCGGGGAGCTGTTTTTT | CASSSQGDTGELFF
TRBJ2-7 | TRBV6-1 | . | few | 14 | TGTGCCAGCAGTGAGGGGAGAAGCTCCTACGAGCAGTACTTC | CASSEGRSSYEQYF
TRBJ2-1 | TRBV28 | . | few | 18 | TGTGCCAGCAGTTTAAGCGCCGCCACCATCAGGGTAAACAATGAGCAGTTCTTC | CASSLSAATIRVNNEQFF
TRBJ1-3 | TRBV6-2/TRBV6-3 | TRBD1 | . | 17 | TGTGCCAGCAGATACCGGACAGGGGGCGCGAATGGAAACACCATATATTTT | CASRYRTGGANGNTIYF
TRBJ1-2 | TRBV7-2 | . | few | 15 | TGTGCCAGCAGCACCCGGGATTCTAGCCTCTATGGCTACACCTTC | CASSTRDSSLYGYTF
TRBJ1-4 | TRBV19 | . | . | 15 | TGTGCCAGTAGTATTGGGCTTGCAACTAATGAAAAACTGTTTTTT | CASSIGLATNEKLFF
TRBJ2-5 | TRBV6-2/TRBV6-3 | . | . | 18 | TGTGCCAGCAGTTACTCCCCTTGGAGGGGGCCTTACCAAGAGACCCAGTACTTC | CASSYSPWRGPYQETQYF
TRBJ2-1 | TRBV7-9 | . | once | 15 | TGTGCCAGCAGCTTAGCGCGTATCGAAGGGAATGAGCAGTTCTTC | CASSLARIEGNEQFF
TRBJ2-7 | TRBV2 | . | . | 16 | TGTGCCAGCGAGCCGACAACAGGACCTTCCTCCTACGAGCAGTACTTC | CASEPTTGPSSYEQYF
TRBJ2-7 | TRBV25-1 | . | . | 14 | TGTGCCAGCAGTGACCGAGACAGAGGCTACGAGCAGTACTTC | CASSDRDRGYEQYF
TRBJ2-1 | TRBV7-8 | TRBD2 | many | 15 | TGTGCCAGCAGCCGAAGCGGGAGGTCCTACAATGAGCAGTTCTTC | CASSRSGRSYNEQFF
TRBJ2-5 | TRBV2 | TRBD1 | few | 14 | TGTGCCAGCAGTGAAACAGGGGGTATGAAGACCCAGTACTTC | CASSETGGMKTQYF
TRBJ1-6 | TRBV6-5 | . | . | 15 | TGTGCCAGCAGTTACGATCCGGGCTCGAATTCACCCCTCCACTTT | CASSYDPGSNSPLHF
TRBJ2-3 | TRBV28 | TRBD2 | few | 17 | TGTGCCAGCAGTCCCCTAACTAGCGGGAGAGTCACAGATACGCAGTATTTT | CASSPLTSGRVTDTQYF
TRBJ1-5 | TRBV7-9 | . | few | 16 | TGTGCCAGCAGCTTAGTTGGGGGGGATAGCAATCAGCCCCAGCATTTT | CASSLVGGDSNQPQHF
TRBJ2-1 | TRBV11-2 | . | . | 15 | TGTGCCAGCAGCTTAGTTCTCTGGGAGAGGGATGAGCAGTTCTTC | CASSLVLWERDEQFF
TRBJ2-2 | TRBV5-1 | . | . | 15 | TGCGCCAGCAGCTTGATCCTAGGGGCCGCCGGGGAGCTGTTTTTT | CASSLILGAAGELFF
TRBJ1-2 | TRBV7-2 | TRBD1 | many | 15 | TGTGCCAGCAGTCGCACAGGGGGCACATCTCGGGGCTACACCTTC | CASSRTGGTSRGYTF
TRBJ2-1 | TRBV7-9 | TRBD1 | . | 14 | TGTGCCAGCAGCTTATATGGGACAGGGAATGAGCAGTTCTTC | CASSLYGTGNEQFF
TRBJ1-2 | TRBV7-2 | . | few | 14 | TGTGCCAGCAGCTTAGATTCAGGGAGCTATGGCTACACCTTC | CASSLDSGSYGYTF
TRBJ2-3 | TRBV7-6 | . | many | 15 | TGTGCCAGCAGCTTAGCGGGAGAACGAACAGATACGCAGTATTTT | CASSLAGERTDTQYF
TRBJ1-2 | TRBV9 | . | . | 13 | TGTGCCAGCAGCGTGGGGGTCTTCTATGGCTACACCTTC | CASSVGVFYGYTF